The rows below give T cell receptor beta chains drawn from one sample of a study of blood T cell repertoires in COVID-19. Repertoires were generated with immunoSEQ multiplex PCR, while TCRdb's copy carries only in-frame clones and drops some. The sample contains about 50,000 clones, approximately 86% of which appear only once. The material sequenced was peripheral blood. Receptor source: a man in his sixties with active or convalescent COVID-19. Both conserved end residues are part of each CDR3. Fields, in order: V gene, J gene, CDR3 protein.

TRBV19	TRBJ2-1	CASNIAGGLSNEQFF
TRBV7-3	TRBJ2-1	CASSLMGAAYNEQFF
TRBV19	TRBJ1-4	CASSIQGLWAVATNEKLFF
TRBV24-1	TRBJ2-2	CATSDAGTGNDRELFF
TRBV19	TRBJ2-7	CATSEAGPYEQYF
TRBV25-1	TRBJ1-2	CASSGQGAGGYTF
TRBV29-1	TRBJ1-1	CSSRQGNTEAFF
TRBV19	TRBJ2-2	CASTTSGANTGELFF
TRBV16	TRBJ1-5	CASSQYGQPQHF
TRBV4-1	TRBJ1-5	CASSQDGMGQGHQPQHF
TRBV6-5	TRBJ1-1	CASSYSNPKLEAFF
TRBV6-5	TRBJ2-2	CASSYWGRGTGELFF
TRBV10-3	TRBJ2-1	CAINGPEGGGANGNEQFF
TRBV27	TRBJ1-2	CASSSLPGTAPLGYTF
TRBV4-2	TRBJ1-2	CASSLEPRGYGYTF
TRBV7-9	TRBJ2-6	CASRAARSGANVLTF
TRBV25-1	TRBJ1-3	CASSEYHEASGNTIYF
TRBV12-3/TRBV12-4	TRBJ2-1	CASSWTGRNEQFF
TRBV6-6	TRBJ1-2	CASSYLGAQDGYTF
TRBV2	TRBJ1-5	CASSSGQPRNQPQHF
TRBV28	TRBJ1-3	CASEQPLGGAHGNTIYF
TRBV5-6	TRBJ2-7	CASSLDRGLSSYEQYF
TRBV27	TRBJ1-6	CASSEQWSNSPLHF
TRBV7-2	TRBJ1-4	CASSLAQGNEKLFF